A selection of T cell receptor beta chains follows, all from one sample in a study of blood T cell repertoires in COVID-19. Assay: immunoSEQ multiplex PCR; the TCRdb copy retains only in-frame clones and omits some. The repertoire holds roughly 190,000 clones, about four fifths seen once, with less than 3% in the top ten. Input material: peripheral blood. These receptors originate from a human donor with acute or convalescent COVID-19. The donor label of this sample is uncertain. Both conserved end residues are part of each CDR3. Fields, in order: V gene, D gene, J gene, clone size, CDR3 DNA, CDR3 protein. D genes are given only for firm matches. The size entry is marked missing in some rows and otherwise reads once, few, many or a size class.

v_call: TRBV19
d_call: .
j_call: TRBJ1-1
clone_size: .
cdr3_nt: TGTGCCACGACTTTAAGGACTTACACTGAAGCTTTCTTT
cdr3_aa: CATTLRTYTEAFF

v_call: TRBV10-3
d_call: .
j_call: TRBJ1-4
clone_size: .
cdr3_nt: TGTGCCATCAGTGACCCCAGGGGAAATAATGAAAAACTGTTTTTT
cdr3_aa: CAISDPRGNNEKLFF

v_call: TRBV2
d_call: TRBD1
j_call: TRBJ1-6
clone_size: .
cdr3_nt: TGTGCCAGCAGTGGGACAGGGCGTTCACCCCTCCACTTT
cdr3_aa: CASSGTGRSPLHF

v_call: TRBV5-1
d_call: TRBD1
j_call: TRBJ2-3
clone_size: .
cdr3_nt: TGCGCCAGCAGCACCCTAGGGACAGAGATAGATACGCAGTATTTT
cdr3_aa: CASSTLGTEIDTQYF

v_call: TRBV30
d_call: .
j_call: TRBJ2-5
clone_size: .
cdr3_nt: TGTGCCTGGAGTGTACTCAAGACCCAGTACTTC
cdr3_aa: CAWSVLKTQYF

v_call: TRBV19
d_call: TRBD1
j_call: TRBJ1-4
clone_size: .
cdr3_nt: TGTGCCAGTAGTATTGACAGGGGAGATGAAAAACTGTTTTTT
cdr3_aa: CASSIDRGDEKLFF

v_call: TRBV30
d_call: TRBD1
j_call: TRBJ1-4
clone_size: .
cdr3_nt: TGTGCCTGGAGTGTAGGCACAGGGGGGGATGAAAAACTGTTTTTT
cdr3_aa: CAWSVGTGGDEKLFF

v_call: TRBV5-4
d_call: .
j_call: TRBJ2-7
clone_size: .
cdr3_nt: TGTGCCAGCAGCTTGGCGGGATCCCTCTACGAGCAGTACTTC
cdr3_aa: CASSLAGSLYEQYF

v_call: TRBV19
d_call: TRBD1
j_call: TRBJ1-5
clone_size: .
cdr3_nt: TGTGCCAGTAGCACATACAGGGGGGAGATAGGCAATCAGCCCCAGCATTTT
cdr3_aa: CASSTYRGEIGNQPQHF

v_call: TRBV4-2
d_call: .
j_call: TRBJ2-7
clone_size: .
cdr3_nt: TGTGCCAGCAGCCAAGGTAGCGGCTTCTCCTACGAGCAGTACTTC
cdr3_aa: CASSQGSGFSYEQYF

v_call: TRBV19
d_call: TRBD1
j_call: TRBJ2-7
clone_size: few
cdr3_nt: TGTGCCAGTAGTTTCCCAGGACAGGCCTCGGGCGAGCAGTACTTC
cdr3_aa: CASSFPGQASGEQYF

v_call: TRBV11-2
d_call: TRBD1
j_call: TRBJ2-7
clone_size: few
cdr3_nt: TGTGCCAGCAGCCCCCTCTGGGACAGGGGGAAAAACGAGCAGTACTTC
cdr3_aa: CASSPLWDRGKNEQYF

v_call: TRBV27
d_call: .
j_call: TRBJ2-3
clone_size: .
cdr3_nt: TGTGCCAGCAGTTTAATGGGGGCTCAAGATACGCAGTATTTT
cdr3_aa: CASSLMGAQDTQYF

v_call: TRBV6-6
d_call: TRBD1
j_call: TRBJ1-1
clone_size: .
cdr3_nt: TGTGCCAGCAGAGACGGGGACAGCGAGGAAGCTTTCTTT
cdr3_aa: CASRDGDSEEAFF

v_call: TRBV5-8
d_call: .
j_call: TRBJ1-3
clone_size: .
cdr3_nt: TGTGCCAGCAGCTTCACAGGGCGCTCTGGAAACACCATATATTTT
cdr3_aa: CASSFTGRSGNTIYF

v_call: TRBV12-5
d_call: .
j_call: TRBJ1-1
clone_size: .
cdr3_nt: TGTGCTAGTGGTTTGGTACCGGGCGGGGGAATGAACACTGAAGCTTTCTTT
cdr3_aa: CASGLVPGGGMNTEAFF

v_call: TRBV6-1
d_call: .
j_call: TRBJ1-6
clone_size: once
cdr3_nt: TGTGCCAGCAGTGAAGCCCTTGCGGGATCACCCCTCCACTTT
cdr3_aa: CASSEALAGSPLHF

v_call: TRBV5-1
d_call: TRBD1
j_call: TRBJ2-1
clone_size: few
cdr3_nt: TGCGCCAGCAGCTTTTCAGGGGGCTCCTACAATGAGCAGTTCTTC
cdr3_aa: CASSFSGGSYNEQFF

v_call: TRBV12-3/TRBV12-4
d_call: .
j_call: TRBJ1-1
clone_size: .
cdr3_nt: TGTGCCAGCACAGAAATCCTGAACACTGAAGCTTTCTTT
cdr3_aa: CASTEILNTEAFF

v_call: TRBV5-6
d_call: .
j_call: TRBJ2-2
clone_size: .
cdr3_nt: TGTGCCAGCAGCTTTCCGGTAGGGGAACCCGGGGAGCTGTTTTTT
cdr3_aa: CASSFPVGEPGELFF

v_call: TRBV2
d_call: TRBD1
j_call: TRBJ2-2
clone_size: .
cdr3_nt: TGTGCCAGCAGCAGGGACAGGAACTCTCCCGGGGAGCTGTTTTTT
cdr3_aa: CASSRDRNSPGELFF

v_call: TRBV11-2
d_call: TRBD1
j_call: TRBJ2-6
clone_size: .
cdr3_nt: TGTGCCAGCAGCTCAGTACGAGGGACAGGGGCTTCTGGGGCCAACGTCCTGACTTTC
cdr3_aa: CASSSVRGTGASGANVLTF

v_call: TRBV7-9
d_call: TRBD2
j_call: TRBJ2-1
clone_size: .
cdr3_nt: TGTGCCAGCAGCCCCATTAGCGGGACAAACAATGAGCAGTTCTTC
cdr3_aa: CASSPISGTNNEQFF

v_call: TRBV9
d_call: TRBD2
j_call: TRBJ2-7
clone_size: .
cdr3_nt: TGTGCCAGCAGCGTAGCTAGCGGGAGCGGCTACGAGCAGTACTTC
cdr3_aa: CASSVASGSGYEQYF

v_call: TRBV15
d_call: TRBD2
j_call: TRBJ2-7
clone_size: few
cdr3_nt: TGTGCCACCAGCAGGACGCGAGCGGGAGAAGTAGTGCAGTACTTC
cdr3_aa: CATSRTRAGEVVQYF

v_call: TRBV28
d_call: TRBD2
j_call: TRBJ2-1
clone_size: once
cdr3_nt: TGTGCCAGCAGTCCCCGGACTAGCGGTATTGCTGAGCAGTTCTTC
cdr3_aa: CASSPRTSGIAEQFF

v_call: TRBV5-1
d_call: TRBD2
j_call: TRBJ2-3
clone_size: .
cdr3_nt: TGCGCCAGCAGCTTGGGACTAGCGGGAGAACACACAGATACGCAGTATTTT
cdr3_aa: CASSLGLAGEHTDTQYF

v_call: TRBV6-5
d_call: TRBD2
j_call: TRBJ2-7
clone_size: .
cdr3_nt: TGTGCCAGCAGAGCTCAGGGGACTAGTCCCTACGAGCAGTACTTC
cdr3_aa: CASRAQGTSPYEQYF

v_call: TRBV5-1
d_call: TRBD2
j_call: TRBJ2-5
clone_size: .
cdr3_nt: TGCGCCAGCAGCTTGGATAGTAGCGGGGAGACCCAGTACTTC
cdr3_aa: CASSLDSSGETQYF

v_call: TRBV9
d_call: TRBD2
j_call: TRBJ2-3
clone_size: .
cdr3_nt: TGTGCCAGCAGCACCGGGACTAGCGGGGGACGCACAGATACGCAGTATTTT
cdr3_aa: CASSTGTSGGRTDTQYF

v_call: TRBV5-6
d_call: TRBD1
j_call: TRBJ1-3
clone_size: few
cdr3_nt: TGTGCCAGCAGCCGACAGGGCCTCTCTGGAAACACCATATATTTT
cdr3_aa: CASSRQGLSGNTIYF

v_call: TRBV27
d_call: .
j_call: TRBJ2-2
clone_size: .
cdr3_nt: TGTGCCACCAGTCCAAACGCGACCGGGGAGCTGTTTTTT
cdr3_aa: CATSPNATGELFF

v_call: TRBV28
d_call: TRBD2
j_call: TRBJ2-1
clone_size: .
cdr3_nt: TGTGCCAGCAGTTTATCCGGGACTAGCGGCCACAATGAGCAGTTCTTC
cdr3_aa: CASSLSGTSGHNEQFF

v_call: TRBV6-5
d_call: .
j_call: TRBJ1-2
clone_size: .
cdr3_nt: TGTGCCAGCAGCGACCTCTTGACACTCTATGGCTACACCTTC
cdr3_aa: CASSDLLTLYGYTF

v_call: TRBV6-1
d_call: .
j_call: TRBJ2-4
clone_size: .
cdr3_nt: TGTGCCAGCAGTGAAGTCGGCGGCCGCCCCTTAGCCAAAAACATTCAGTACTTC
cdr3_aa: CASSEVGGRPLAKNIQYF

v_call: TRBV15
d_call: .
j_call: TRBJ1-1
clone_size: few
cdr3_nt: TGTGCCACCAGCCTCTCAGAGAACACTGAAGCTTTCTTT
cdr3_aa: CATSLSENTEAFF

v_call: TRBV7-9
d_call: .
j_call: TRBJ2-5
clone_size: .
cdr3_nt: TGTAGTTGCGGGACCCAAGAGACCCAGTACTTC
cdr3_aa: CSCGTQETQYF

v_call: TRBV6-1
d_call: TRBD1
j_call: TRBJ1-2
clone_size: .
cdr3_nt: TGTGCCAGCAGTGAGGCCCTATACGGGACAGGGGAAATGGATGGCTACACCTTC
cdr3_aa: CASSEALYGTGEMDGYTF

v_call: TRBV7-3
d_call: TRBD2
j_call: TRBJ2-3
clone_size: .
cdr3_nt: TGTGCCAGCAGCTTAGGGCTAGCGGGATTAGATACGCAGTATTTT
cdr3_aa: CASSLGLAGLDTQYF

v_call: TRBV19
d_call: TRBD1
j_call: TRBJ1-5
clone_size: .
cdr3_nt: TGTGCCAGTAGTTTGGGACAGGGGTGGAGGAATCAGCCCCAGCATTTT
cdr3_aa: CASSLGQGWRNQPQHF

v_call: TRBV6-5
d_call: .
j_call: TRBJ1-2
clone_size: .
cdr3_nt: TGTGCCGCCGGGGGGAACTATGGCTACACCTTC
cdr3_aa: CAAGGNYGYTF

v_call: TRBV2
d_call: .
j_call: TRBJ1-1
clone_size: .
cdr3_nt: TGTGCCAGCAAAGTATCGGTCACTGAAGCTTTCTTT
cdr3_aa: CASKVSVTEAFF

v_call: TRBV30
d_call: .
j_call: TRBJ1-6
clone_size: .
cdr3_nt: TGTGCCTGGAGACTTCGGACAGTCTATAATTCACCCCTCCACTTT
cdr3_aa: CAWRLRTVYNSPLHF

v_call: TRBV12-3/TRBV12-4
d_call: .
j_call: TRBJ1-1
clone_size: .
cdr3_nt: TGTGCCAGCAGCATCAAGCTTGAAGCTTTCTTT
cdr3_aa: CASSIKLEAFF

v_call: TRBV25-1
d_call: .
j_call: TRBJ1-2
clone_size: .
cdr3_nt: TGTGCCAGCGGGACGGGTCCCCAGGGGTCGGACGCCCGTGGCTACACCTTC
cdr3_aa: CASGTGPQGSDARGYTF

v_call: TRBV27
d_call: TRBD2
j_call: TRBJ2-3
clone_size: .
cdr3_nt: TGTGCCAGCAGTACCAGACTAGCGGGAAATACAGATACGCAGTATTTT
cdr3_aa: CASSTRLAGNTDTQYF

v_call: TRBV15
d_call: .
j_call: TRBJ1-6
clone_size: .
cdr3_nt: TGTGCCACCAGCAGAGAAAGGTTAGCTAATTCACCCCTCCACTTT
cdr3_aa: CATSRERLANSPLHF

v_call: TRBV2
d_call: TRBD2
j_call: TRBJ2-5
clone_size: .
cdr3_nt: TGTGCCAGCAGGGGACTAGCGGGAGGAGGAGAGACCCAGTACTTC
cdr3_aa: CASRGLAGGGETQYF

v_call: TRBV7-9
d_call: .
j_call: TRBJ2-7
clone_size: .
cdr3_nt: TGTGCCAGCAGCTTATCAGGCTTTTTGGTCGAGCAGTACTTC
cdr3_aa: CASSLSGFLVEQYF

v_call: TRBV6-6
d_call: TRBD2
j_call: TRBJ2-2
clone_size: .
cdr3_nt: TGTGCCAGCAGTTACTCGGCGGGGGCCGGGGAGCTGTTTTTT
cdr3_aa: CASSYSAGAGELFF

v_call: TRBV30
d_call: .
j_call: TRBJ1-2
clone_size: .
cdr3_nt: TGTGCCTGGAGCCTGGATAGGGGCCTCCCCCCCTATGGCTACACCTTC
cdr3_aa: CAWSLDRGLPPYGYTF

v_call: TRBV2
d_call: .
j_call: TRBJ1-3
clone_size: few
cdr3_nt: TGTGCCAGCGTGGTGGGGGCGGCTGGAAACACCATATATTTT
cdr3_aa: CASVVGAAGNTIYF

v_call: TRBV5-1
d_call: TRBD2
j_call: TRBJ2-3
clone_size: .
cdr3_nt: TGCGCCAGCAGCCAGGGGACTAGCGTTCCCGATACGCAGTATTTT
cdr3_aa: CASSQGTSVPDTQYF